Listed here are 28 T cell receptor beta chains from one sample, sequenced in a study of chemoradiotherapy in HPV16-positive cancers. Clones were sequenced by immunoSEQ multiplex PCR, and TCRdb holds only the in-frame ones, with some missing. Of fewer than 35,000 clones listed, about 93% are singletons. Sequenced here: blood, sampled from a patient who underwent chemoradiotherapy. The receptors originated from a human donor with HPV-associated anogenital cancer.

The CDR3 DNA sequence: TGTGCCAGCAGTGGTGGGCTACTAGCGGGGGGCCCCAGGGAGACCCAGTACTTC. Translation: CASSGGLLAGGPRETQYF. This chain connects TRBV2 to TRBJ2-5, with 12 bases lining up with TRBD2. Germline trimming cut 4 bases from V and 5 bases from J; bases unmatched to any gene: 14. CDR3 length equals 18 residues. Germline V gives CDR1 SNHLY, CDR2 FYNNEI. Drawing the rest from reference TRBV2 and TRBJ2-5, the complete variable domain is EPEVTQTPSHQVTQMGQEVILRCVPISNHLYFYWYRQILGQKVEFLVSFYNNEISEKSEIFDDQFSVERPDGSNFTLKIRSTKLEDSAMYFCASSGGLLAGGPRETQYFGPGTRLLVL.

The chain employs TRBV6-5 and TRBJ2-2, with D maybe TRBD2 (5 bases). In germline, CDR1 is MNHEY, CDR2 SVGAGI. V was trimmed by 1 base and J by 5 bases, leaving 11 bases between them. This CDR3 spans 15 amino acids. This chain's CDR3 is CASSYFLAWTGELFF. The CDR3 DNA is TGTGCCAGCAGTTACTTTCTAGCCTGGACCGGGGAGCTGTTTTTT.

The genes are TRBV5-1 and TRBJ2-7; possibly TRBD1 for D (6 bases). CDR3 length: 13 amino acids. Germline CDR1 reads SGHRS; CDR2 reads YFSETQ. Trimming removed 0 bases at V and 5 bases at J, with 9 bases between. The CDR3 region has the DNA TGCGCCAGCAGCTTGGGACAGGTCAACGAGCAGTACTTC. Its translation is CASSLGQVNEQYF.

The chain couples TRBV7-2 to TRBJ2-5; no firm D call. V was cut by 2 bases and J by 5 bases, with 18 bases left in between. CDR1 is SGHTA, CDR2 FQGNSA, per germline. This CDR3 has 16 amino acids. CDR3 in amino acids: CASSLRWARSGETQYF. The CDR3 nucleotides are TGTGCCAGCAGCTTACGATGGGCTAGGAGTGGCGAGACCCAGTACTTC.

V and J are TRBV18 and TRBJ2-4; D may correspond to TRBD1 or TRBD2 (5 bases each). Germline CDR1 reads KGHSH; CDR2 reads LQKENI. Deletions cut 2 bases from V and 5 bases from J, with 13 bases between. This CDR3 has 15 amino acids. CDR3 in amino acids: CASSPGGGVENIQYF. DNA for the CDR3: TGTGCCAGCTCACCAGGGGGTGGTGTGGAAAACATTCAGTACTTC.

CDR3 DNA: TGTGCCAGCTCACCCCAGCCCGGGACGGCAGTCGGAAAACTGTTTTTT. This encodes CASSPQPGTAVGKLFF. This chain joins TRBV18 and TRBJ1-4, with TRBD1 as a possible D gene (5 bases). V lost 3 bases, J lost 10 bases, and 21 bases lay in between. The CDR3 runs 16 residues. Looked up from germline, CDR1 is KGHSH and CDR2 is LQKENI. Filled out from reference TRBV18 and TRBJ1-4, the complete variable domain reads NAGVMQNPRHLVRRRGQEARLRCSPMKGHSHVYWYRQLPEEGLKFMVYLQKENIIDESGMPKERFSAEFPKEGPSILRIQQVVRGDSAAYFCASSPQPGTAVGKLFFGSGTQLSVL.

The V call is TRBV5-1, the J call TRBJ2-5, with 8 bases fitting TRBD1. The CDR3 is 14 residues long. CDR1 and CDR2 from the germline V gene are SGHRS and YFSETQ. Trimming took 4 bases from V and 3 from J; bases not matched to a gene: 5. CDR3 region: CASSGQGPKETQYF. The DNA for the CDR3 is TGCGCCAGCAGCGGACAGGGACCCAAAGAGACCCAGTACTTC.

The J gene is TRBJ1-5, the V gene TRBV4-3, with a tentative D call TRBD1 (6 bases). V lost 4 bases to trimming and J lost 5 bases, with 9 bases between them. Germline CDR1 is LGHNA and CDR2 is YSLEER. CDR3 length: 13 residues. The CDR3 loop reads CASSRGHYQPQHF. For the CDR3, the DNA is TGCGCCAGCAGCCGGGGACACTATCAGCCCCAGCATTTT.

This chain uses TRBV18 with TRBJ1-2; 11 bases map to TRBD1. The V gene end was trimmed by 3 bases and the J gene end by 2 bases; junction bases not matched to a gene: 5. CDR1 is KGHSH, CDR2 LQKENI, per germline. CDR3 length: 16 amino acids. The CDR3 region has the DNA TGTGCCAGCTCACCTCGGACAGGGGGCGAAAACTATGGCTACACCTTC. It specifies CASSPRTGGENYGYTF.

The chain carries TRBV6-4 and TRBJ2-6, with D possibly being TRBD1 or TRBD2 (5 bases each). Germline V gene sequence: CDR1 MRHNA, CDR2 SNTAGT. The CDR3 runs to 14 residues. V lost 3 bases and J lost 12, with 15 bases in between. Here the CDR3 reads CASSEEGTSGVLTF. CDR3 sequence (DNA): TGTGCCAGCAGTGAGGAAGGGACCTCAGGCGTCCTGACTTTC.

This clone was picked up one time. This chain uses TRBV14 with TRBJ2-1, with D possibly matching TRBD2 (7 bases). The CDR3 covers 17 residues. V was trimmed by 3 bases and J by 4 bases, leaving 19 bases between them. Germline V lookup: CDR1 SGHDN, CDR2 FVKESK. The CDR3 coding sequence is TGTGCCAGCAGCCAGGGCGGGGGCGGCTATGCTTACAATGAGCAGTTCTTC. It yields the protein CASSQGGGGYAYNEQFF.

This chain joins TRBV15 and TRBJ1-2, with unresolved D. Deletions cut 5 bases from V and 4 bases from J, with 17 bases between. CDR3 size: 15 residues. Germline-derived CDR1 and CDR2 are LNHNV and YYDKDF (reference sequence). The DNA for the CDR3 is TGTGCCACCAGCCCCCTTCGAGGTCCCCTCTATGGCTACACCTTC. Its protein product is CATSPLRGPLYGYTF.

The chain couples TRBV9 to TRBJ1-5; maybe TRBD1 (6 bases). CDR1 SGDLS and CDR2 YYNGEE come from the germline V gene. The V gene lost 4 bases and the J gene lost 7 bases, with 12 bases spanning the gap. This CDR3 has 13 residues. CDR3 sequence: CASSPEGGQPQHF. The CDR3 DNA follows: TGTGCCAGCAGCCCAGAGGGGGGGCAGCCCCAGCATTTT.

The chain carries TRBV7-2 and TRBJ1-5; 9 bases match TRBD1. Germline V CDR1 and CDR2: SGHTA, FQGNSA. With 5 bases clipped from V and 6 bases from J, the junction kept 8 bases outside the gene matches. The CDR3 length is 15 residues. The CDR3 spells CASSTATGGFQPQHF. The CDR3 bases are TGTGCCAGCAGCACCGCCACAGGGGGCTTTCAGCCCCAGCATTTT.

V is TRBV7-2 and J is TRBJ2-2; D remains ambiguous. The CDR3 consists of 14 residues. CDR1 is SGHTA, CDR2 FQGNSA, per germline. Deletions cut 0 bases from V and 5 bases from J, with 7 bases between. In DNA, the CDR3 is TGTGCCAGCAGCTTAGCGCTTACAACCGGGGAGCTGTTTTTT. Translating gives CASSLALTTGELFF.

Concerning this clone: The junction shows a germline mismatch at one end, possibly a read error. The chain links TRBV11-2 to TRBJ1-2; D gene unclear. The germline CDR1 and CDR2 sequences are SGHAT and FQNNGV. The CDR3 has 15 amino acids. Written as DNA, the CDR3 is TGTGCCAGCAGCGTAGATCGACGAAGCTTCTATGGCTACACCTTC. This encodes CASSVDRRSFYGYTF. The variable domain in full, completed from reference TRBV11-2 and TRBJ1-2, reads EAGVAQSPRYKIIEKRQSVAFWCNPISGHATLYWYQQILGQGPKLLIQFQNNGVVDDSQLPKDRFSAERLKGVDSTLKIQPAKLEDSAVYLCASSVDRRSFYGYTFGSGTRLTVV.

The genes are TRBV7-2 and TRBJ1-2, with a possible D match to TRBD1 (5 bases). V gave up 2 bases and J gave up 8 bases, with 21 bases separating them. CDR3 length equals 16 residues. Germline loops: CDR1 SGHTA, CDR2 FQGNSA. The DNA of the CDR3 is TGTGCCAGCAGCTTACAGGGTCCGGGAACTAGGGTCGGCTACACCTTC. Protein: CASSLQGPGTRVGYTF. Full variable domain (missing parts from reference TRBV7-2 and TRBJ1-2): GAGVSQSPSNKVTEKGKDVELRCDPISGHTALYWYRQSLGQGLEFLIYFQGNSAPDKSGLPSDRFSAERTGGSVSTLTIQRTQQEDSAVYLCASSLQGPGTRVGYTFGSGTRLTVV.

This clone was counted a single time. The V call is TRBV18, the J call TRBJ2-3, with TRBD2 matching over 15 bases. The junction had 1 base not matched to a gene; V was cut back by 2 bases and J by 4 bases. CDR3 length equals 16 residues. Germline CDR1 reads KGHSH; CDR2 reads LQKENI. Here the CDR3 DNA reads TGTGCCAGCTCACCAGGACTAGCGGGAGGGCCAGATACGCAGTATTTT. It codes for CASSPGLAGGPDTQYF. Based on the CDR3 plus reference TRBV18 and TRBJ2-3, the full variable domain is NAGVMQNPRHLVRRRGQEARLRCSPMKGHSHVYWYRQLPEEGLKFMVYLQKENIIDESGMPKERFSAEFPKEGPSILRIQQVVRGDSAAYFCASSPGLAGGPDTQYFGPGTRLTVL.

The rearrangement joins TRBV28 to TRBJ1-5, with 7 bases fitting TRBD1. Germline-derived CDR1 and CDR2 are MDHEN and SYDVKM. Trimming at V came to 6 bases and at J to 5 bases, leaving 13 bases not matched to a gene. CDR3 length: 16 amino acids. CDR3: CASSPISPTGHQPQHF. The CDR3, as DNA: TGTGCCAGCAGCCCGATAAGCCCGACAGGGCATCAGCCCCAGCATTTT.

This clone was picked up a small number of times. The CDR3 loop reads CASSPGTGNQPQHF. The CDR3 DNA reads TGTGCCAGCAGTCCAGGGACAGGCAATCAGCCCCAGCATTTT. This chain connects TRBV27 to TRBJ1-5, with 7 bases matching TRBD1. J gave up 2 bases and V 5 bases, and 3 bases lay outside the gene matches. CDR3 length equals 14 residues. Germline values: CDR1 MNHEY, CDR2 SMNVEV (reference sequence).

Only one count was recorded for this clone. J is TRBJ1-1 and V is TRBV18; TRBD1 matches at 8 bases. V shed 4 bases and J 4 bases; nucleotides not matched to a gene: 5. Germline CDR1 is KGHSH and CDR2 is LQKENI. The CDR3 has 14 residues. This chain's CDR3 is CASSQDRVGTEAFF. The CDR3 nucleotides read TGTGCCAGCTCACAGGACAGGGTCGGCACTGAAGCTTTCTTT.

The rearrangement uses TRBV5-4 and TRBJ2-4, with a tentative D call TRBD1 (5 bases). Germline assignment: CDR1 SGHNT and CDR2 YYREEE (reference sequence). CDR3 length: 14 amino acids. V lost 0 bases to trimming and J lost 6 bases, with 10 bases between them. The chain's CDR3 is CASSLGGQGNIQYF. For the CDR3, the DNA is TGTGCCAGCAGCTTGGGGGGCCAGGGAAACATTCAGTACTTC.

The chain links TRBV5-1 to TRBJ1-5; D call uncertain. The germline CDR1 and CDR2 sequences are SGHRS and YFSETQ. This CDR3 has 13 amino acids. V was clipped by 5 bases and J by 7 bases, with 13 bases between them. The CDR3 loop is CASRLETEQPQHF. The CDR3 DNA reads TGCGCCAGCAGACTGGAGACGGAGCAGCCCCAGCATTTT.

The rearrangement joins TRBV5-1 to TRBJ1-2; D ambiguous. V was cut by 2 bases and J by 5 bases, with 13 bases left in between. CDR3 size: 14 residues. The germline V gene encodes CDR1 SGHRS and CDR2 YFSETQ. The chain's CDR3 is CASSFGLPWYGYTF. The CDR3 nucleotides are TGCGCCAGCAGCTTCGGTCTTCCGTGGTATGGCTACACCTTC. Drawing the rest from reference TRBV5-1 and TRBJ1-2, the complete variable domain is KAGVTQTPRYLIKTRGQQVTLSCSPISGHRSVSWYQQTPGQGLQFLFEYFSETQRNKGNFPGRFSGRQFSNSRSEMNVSTLELGDSALYLCASSFGLPWYGYTFGSGTRLTVV.

This chain joins TRBV19 and TRBJ1-3; TRBD1 matches at 9 bases. The CDR3 consists of 15 residues. The V and J ends lost 7 bases and 2 bases, in that order; junction bases with no gene match: 6. Germline V gene lookup returns CDR1 LNHDA and CDR2 SQIVND (reference sequence). For the CDR3, the DNA is TGTGCCAGTACCCTGGGACAGGGCCCTGGAAACACCATATATTTT. Translation gives CASTLGQGPGNTIYF.

The rearrangement links TRBV18 to TRBJ2-3; D remains unclear. Trimming took 5 bases from V and 0 from J, leaving 12 bases between them. There are 15 residues in the CDR3. Germline loops: CDR1 KGHSH, CDR2 LQKENI. CDR3 sequence reads: CASSKGYSSTDTQYF. The CDR3 DNA is TGTGCCAGCTCAAAGGGTTACTCTAGCACAGATACGCAGTATTTT.

V usage is TRBV28 and J usage is TRBJ2-7; the match to TRBD2 covers 9 bases. The CDR3 totals 15 residues. Trimming removed 7 bases from V and 0 bases from J; junction bases left unmatched: 7. Per the germline V gene, CDR1 is MDHEN and CDR2 is SYDVKM. CDR3 residues: CASNGGSGGSYEQYF. The DNA of the CDR3 is TGTGCCAGCAACGGGGGTAGCGGGGGCTCCTACGAGCAGTACTTC. Full variable domain (rest looked up from reference TRBV28 and TRBJ2-7): DVKVTQSSRYLVKRTGEKVFLECVQDMDHENMFWYRQDPGLGLRLIYFSYDVKMKEKGDIPEGYSVSREKKERFSLILESASTNQTSMYLCASNGGSGGSYEQYFGPGTRLTVT.

This chain connects TRBV28 to TRBJ2-7, with 13 bases matching TRBD2. The CDR3 extends over 15 amino acids. Germline CDR1 and CDR2: MDHEN and SYDVKM. Trimming at V came to 6 bases and at J to 7 bases, leaving 9 bases not matched to a gene. CDR3 region: CASSLTSGRAREQYF. The CDR3 nucleotides read TGTGCCAGCAGCCTTACTAGCGGGAGGGCGCGAGAGCAGTACTTC.